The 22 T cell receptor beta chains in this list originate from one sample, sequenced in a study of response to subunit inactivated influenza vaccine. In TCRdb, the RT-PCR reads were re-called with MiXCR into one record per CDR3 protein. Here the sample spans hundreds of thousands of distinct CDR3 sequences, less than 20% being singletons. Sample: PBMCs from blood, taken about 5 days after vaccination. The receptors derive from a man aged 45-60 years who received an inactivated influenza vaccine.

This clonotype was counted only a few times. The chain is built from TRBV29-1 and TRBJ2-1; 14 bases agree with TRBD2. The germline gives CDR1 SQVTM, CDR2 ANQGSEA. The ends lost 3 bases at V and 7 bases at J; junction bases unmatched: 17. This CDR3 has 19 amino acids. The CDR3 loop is CSVDGTSGGSMRPLNEQFF. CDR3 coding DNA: TGCAGCGTTGATGGGACTAGCGGGGGTTCGATGCGGCCCTTGAATGAGCAGTTCTTC.

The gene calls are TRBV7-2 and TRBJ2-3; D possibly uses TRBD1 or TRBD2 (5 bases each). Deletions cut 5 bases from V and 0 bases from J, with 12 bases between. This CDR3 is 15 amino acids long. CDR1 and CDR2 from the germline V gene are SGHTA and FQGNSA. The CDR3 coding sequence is TGTGCCAGCAGCCGGGACGTTTCTAGCACAGATACGCAGTATTTT. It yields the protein CASSRDVSSTDTQYF.

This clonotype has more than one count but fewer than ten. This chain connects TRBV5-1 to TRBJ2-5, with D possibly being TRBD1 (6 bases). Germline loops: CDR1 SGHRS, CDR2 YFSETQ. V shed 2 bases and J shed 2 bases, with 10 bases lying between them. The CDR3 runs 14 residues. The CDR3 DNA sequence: TGCGCCAGCAGCTTTCGGACAGCTCAAGAGACCCAGTACTTC. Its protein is CASSFRTAQETQYF. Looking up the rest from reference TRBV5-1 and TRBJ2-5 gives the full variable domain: KAGVTQTPRYLIKTRGQQVTLSCSPISGHRSVSWYQQTPGQGLQFLFEYFSETQRNKGNFPGRFSGRQFSNSRSEMNVSTLELGDSALYLCASSFRTAQETQYFGPGTRLLVL.

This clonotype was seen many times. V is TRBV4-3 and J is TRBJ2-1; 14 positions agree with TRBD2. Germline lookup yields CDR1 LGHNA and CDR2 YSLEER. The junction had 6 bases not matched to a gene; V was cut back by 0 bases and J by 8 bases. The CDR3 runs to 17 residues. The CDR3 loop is CASSQERGTSGGYEQFF. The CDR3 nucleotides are TGCGCCAGCAGCCAAGAAAGGGGGACTAGCGGGGGCTATGAGCAGTTCTTC.

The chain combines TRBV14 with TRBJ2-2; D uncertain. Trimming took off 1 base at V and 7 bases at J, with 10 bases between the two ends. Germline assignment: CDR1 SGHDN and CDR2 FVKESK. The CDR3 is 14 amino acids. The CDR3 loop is CASSQAVNGGELFF. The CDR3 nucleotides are TGTGCCAGCAGCCAAGCGGTGAACGGCGGGGAGCTGTTTTTT.

The CDR3 sequence: CASSRGQEYNEQFF. The CDR3 DNA reads as TGTGCCAGCAGCCGGGGACAGGAGTACAATGAGCAGTTCTTC. This sequence joins TRBV6-1 and TRBJ2-1, with 8 bases matching TRBD1. The CDR3 length is 14 residues. Germline CDR1 is MNHNS and CDR2 is SASEGT. The J segment lost 4 bases and the V segment lost 6 bases, leaving 5 bases of the junction unmatched.

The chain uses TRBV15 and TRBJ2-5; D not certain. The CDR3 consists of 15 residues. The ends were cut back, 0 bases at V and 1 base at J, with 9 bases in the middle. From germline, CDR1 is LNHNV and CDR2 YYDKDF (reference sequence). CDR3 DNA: TGTGCCACCAGCAGAGATATTTACAGCCAAGAGACCCAGTACTTC. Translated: CATSRDIYSQETQYF.

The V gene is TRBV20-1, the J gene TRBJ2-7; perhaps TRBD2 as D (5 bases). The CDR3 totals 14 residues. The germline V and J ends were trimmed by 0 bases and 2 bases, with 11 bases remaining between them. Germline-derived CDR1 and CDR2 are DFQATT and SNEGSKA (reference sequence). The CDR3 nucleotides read TGCAGTGCTAGAGATAGCGACTTAGCCTACGAGCAGTACTTC. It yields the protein CSARDSDLAYEQYF.

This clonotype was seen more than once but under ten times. CDR3 residues: CASSQDIGQNTEAFF. The CDR3 DNA reads TGTGCCAGCAGCCAAGATATAGGGCAGAACACTGAAGCTTTCTTT. The rearrangement uses TRBV4-2 and TRBJ1-1, with D uncertain. With 0 bases removed from V and 1 base from J, the gap between germline ends came to 9 bases. Germline lookup yields CDR1 LGHNA and CDR2 YNFKEQ. The CDR3 is 15 amino acids.

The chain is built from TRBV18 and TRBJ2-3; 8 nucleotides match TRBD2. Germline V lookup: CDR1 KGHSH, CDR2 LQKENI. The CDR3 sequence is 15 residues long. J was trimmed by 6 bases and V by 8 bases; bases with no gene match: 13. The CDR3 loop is CASPGGVSHQDTQYF. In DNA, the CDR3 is TGTGCCAGCCCCGGGGGGGTATCCCACCAGGATACGCAGTATTTT.

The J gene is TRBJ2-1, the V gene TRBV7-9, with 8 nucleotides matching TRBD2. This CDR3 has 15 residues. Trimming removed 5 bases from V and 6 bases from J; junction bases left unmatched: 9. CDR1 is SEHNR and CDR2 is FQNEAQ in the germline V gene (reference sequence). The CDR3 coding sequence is TGTGCCAGCAGCATTCAGCGGGAGCGGCTCAATGAGCAGTTCTTC. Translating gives CASSIQRERLNEQFF.

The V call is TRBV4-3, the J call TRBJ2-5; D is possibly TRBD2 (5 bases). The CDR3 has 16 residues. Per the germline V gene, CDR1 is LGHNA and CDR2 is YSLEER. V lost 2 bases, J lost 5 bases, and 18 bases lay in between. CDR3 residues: CASSQSMRFEGETQYF. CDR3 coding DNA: TGCGCCAGCAGCCAAAGTATGCGGTTTGAGGGTGAGACCCAGTACTTC.

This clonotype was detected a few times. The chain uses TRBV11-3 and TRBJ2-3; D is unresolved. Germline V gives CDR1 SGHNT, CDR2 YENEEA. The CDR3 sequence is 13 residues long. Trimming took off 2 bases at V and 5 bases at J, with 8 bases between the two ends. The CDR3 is CASSLFPRDTQYF. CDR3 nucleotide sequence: TGTGCCAGCAGCTTATTCCCGAGAGATACGCAGTATTTT. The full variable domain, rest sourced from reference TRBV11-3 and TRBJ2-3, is EAGVVQSPRYKIIEKKQPVAFWCNPISGHNTLYWYLQNLGQGPELLIRYENEEAVDDSQLPKDRFSAERLKGVDSTLKIQPAELGDSAVYLCASSLFPRDTQYFGPGTRLTVL.

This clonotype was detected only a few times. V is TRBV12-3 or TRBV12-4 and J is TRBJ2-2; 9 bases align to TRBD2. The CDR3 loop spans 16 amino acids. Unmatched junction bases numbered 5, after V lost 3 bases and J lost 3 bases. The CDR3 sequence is CASSFALAGYTGELFF. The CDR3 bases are TGTGCCAGCAGTTTTGCGCTAGCGGGATACACCGGGGAGCTGTTTTTT.

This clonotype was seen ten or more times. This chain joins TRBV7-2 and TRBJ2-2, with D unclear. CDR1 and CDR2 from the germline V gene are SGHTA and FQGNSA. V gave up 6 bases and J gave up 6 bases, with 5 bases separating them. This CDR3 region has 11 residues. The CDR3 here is CASSFAGELFF. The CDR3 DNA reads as TGTGCCAGCAGTTTTGCCGGGGAGCTGTTTTTT.

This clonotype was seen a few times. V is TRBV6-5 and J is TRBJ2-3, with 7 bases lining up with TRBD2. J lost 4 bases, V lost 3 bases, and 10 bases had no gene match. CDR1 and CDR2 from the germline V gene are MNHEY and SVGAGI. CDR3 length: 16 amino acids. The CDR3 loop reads CASSYWRERGPDTQYF. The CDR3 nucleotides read TGTGCCAGCAGTTATTGGCGGGAGCGGGGTCCAGATACGCAGTATTTT.

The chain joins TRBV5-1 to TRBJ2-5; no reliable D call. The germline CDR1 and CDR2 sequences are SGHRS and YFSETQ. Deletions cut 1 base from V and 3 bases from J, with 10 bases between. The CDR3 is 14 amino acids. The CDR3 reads CASSLSPSEETQYF. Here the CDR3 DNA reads TGCGCCAGCAGCTTGTCACCTTCGGAAGAGACCCAGTACTTC.

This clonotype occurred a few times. Here the CDR3 reads CATSDSSGLAKNIQYF. The CDR3 bases are TGTGCCACCAGTGATAGTTCGGGCCTAGCCAAAAACATTCAGTACTTC. The chain combines TRBV24-1 with TRBJ2-4; D is unclear. Germline V gene data show CDR1 as KGHDR and CDR2 as SFDVKD. Trimming took off 3 bases at V and 0 bases at J, with 11 bases between the two ends. This CDR3 is 16 amino acids long.

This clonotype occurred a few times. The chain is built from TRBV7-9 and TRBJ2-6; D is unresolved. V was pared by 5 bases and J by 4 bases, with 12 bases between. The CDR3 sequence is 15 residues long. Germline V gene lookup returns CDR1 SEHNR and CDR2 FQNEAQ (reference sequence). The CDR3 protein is CASSPQAYGANVLTF. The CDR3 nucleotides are TGTGCCAGCAGCCCCCAGGCGTACGGGGCCAACGTCCTGACTTTC. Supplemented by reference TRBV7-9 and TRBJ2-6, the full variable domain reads DTGVSQNPRHKITKRGQNVTFRCDPISEHNRLYWYRQTLGQGPEFLTYFQNEAQLEKSRLLSDRFSAERPKGSFSTLEIQRTEQGDSAMYLCASSPQAYGANVLTFGAGSRLTVL.

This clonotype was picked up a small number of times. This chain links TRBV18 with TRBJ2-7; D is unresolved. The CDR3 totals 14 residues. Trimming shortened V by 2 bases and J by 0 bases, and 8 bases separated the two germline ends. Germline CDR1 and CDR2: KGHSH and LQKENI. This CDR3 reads CASSPGPLSYEQYF. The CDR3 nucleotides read TGTGCCAGCTCACCAGGGCCGCTCTCCTACGAGCAGTACTTC.

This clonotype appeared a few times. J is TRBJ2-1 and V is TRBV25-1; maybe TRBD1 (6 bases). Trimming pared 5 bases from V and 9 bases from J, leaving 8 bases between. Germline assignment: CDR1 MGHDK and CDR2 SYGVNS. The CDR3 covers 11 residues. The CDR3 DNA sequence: TGTGCCAGCAGTACAGGGATTGAGCAGTTCTTC. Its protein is CASSTGIEQFF. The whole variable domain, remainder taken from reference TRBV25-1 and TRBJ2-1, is EADIYQTPRYLVIGTGKKITLECSQTMGHDKMYWYQQDPGMELHLIHYSYGVNSTEKGDLSSESTVSRIRTEHFPLTLESARPSHTSQYLCASSTGIEQFFGPGTRLTVL.

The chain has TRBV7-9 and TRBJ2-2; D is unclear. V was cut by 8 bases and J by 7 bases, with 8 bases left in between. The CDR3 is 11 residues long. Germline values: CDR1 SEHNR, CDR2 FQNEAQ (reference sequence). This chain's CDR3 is CASQPGGELFF. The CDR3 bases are TGTGCCAGCCAGCCGGGCGGGGAGCTGTTTTTT.